This passage covers 15 T cell receptor beta chains from one sample sequenced in a study of blood T cells in healthy people across ages. With a J-beta primer mix and a sample-barcoded 5' primer, a second PCR ran about 7 to 12 cycles. TCRdb independently ran MiXCR on the 5' RACE reads; one entry per CDR3 protein. This table holds approximately 1,000,000 distinct CDR3 sequences, under 45% found once. Sequenced sample: blood. These TCRs come from an older woman in good health.

V usage is TRBV24-1 and J usage is TRBJ2-1; the match to TRBD2 covers 10 bases. V shed 6 bases, J shed 5 bases, and the junction held 6 bases outside the gene matches. CDR3 length: 15 amino acids. Germline lookup yields CDR1 KGHDR and CDR2 SFDVKD. DNA for the CDR3: TGTGCCACCAGTCCAGGACTAGCGGTTCACAATGAGCAGTTCTTC. This encodes CATSPGLAVHNEQFF.

The rearrangement uses TRBV20-1 and TRBJ2-2, with 7 nucleotides matching TRBD2. Trimming took 5 bases from V and 5 from J; bases not matched to a gene: 17. Germline lookup yields CDR1 DFQATT and CDR2 SNEGSKA (reference sequence). This CDR3 spans 17 amino acids. The CDR3 DNA sequence: TGCAGTGCTGCCACTAATCTAGCGGAGTCAGGAACCGGGGAGCTGTTTTTT. Protein product: CSAATNLAESGTGELFF.

The rearrangement uses TRBV20-1 and TRBJ2-7; 12 nucleotides agree with TRBD2. The CDR3 sequence is 14 residues long. V lost 1 base, J lost 7 bases, and 5 bases stayed unmatched. CDR1 is DFQATT, CDR2 SNEGSKA, per germline (reference sequence). The CDR3 loop is CSARGLAGDNEQYF. Written as DNA, the CDR3 is TGCAGTGCTAGAGGACTAGCGGGAGACAATGAGCAGTACTTC.

The V gene is TRBV7-9, the J gene TRBJ2-5; 14 positions match TRBD2. The germline V gene encodes CDR1 SEHNR and CDR2 FQNEAQ (reference sequence). The V and J ends lost 1 base and 1 base, in that order; junction bases with no gene match: 5. CDR3 size: 18 residues. This CDR3 is CASSLVEGLAGVQETQYF. CDR3 in DNA: TGTGCCAGCAGCTTAGTGGAGGGACTAGCGGGAGTCCAAGAGACCCAGTACTTC.

This clonotype was seen a few times. This chain links TRBV29-1 with TRBJ2-7; D possibly corresponds to TRBD1 (6 bases). The CDR3 extends over 13 amino acids. Germline assignment: CDR1 SQVTM and CDR2 ANQGSEA. The V end lost 1 base, the J end lost 3 bases, and 10 bases lay between the germline ends. The CDR3 loop reads CSVEAGEDYEQYF. The CDR3 DNA reads TGCAGCGTTGAAGCAGGGGAAGACTACGAGCAGTACTTC.

This clonotype occurred a few times. The V gene is TRBV28, the J gene TRBJ2-5; 10 nucleotides line up with TRBD1. The V and J ends lost 4 bases and 1 base, in that order; junction bases with no gene match: 6. Germline values: CDR1 MDHEN, CDR2 SYDVKM. This CDR3 has 16 amino acids. The CDR3 protein is CASSSPDRGRQETQYF. DNA for the CDR3: TGTGCCAGCAGTTCTCCTGACAGGGGGCGCCAAGAGACCCAGTACTTC.

This clonotype was found a few times. The rearrangement links TRBV6-5 to TRBJ1-5, with 10 bases fitting TRBD1. Germline values: CDR1 MNHEY, CDR2 SVGAGI. Germline trimming cut 4 bases from V and 5 bases from J; bases unmatched to any gene: 5. CDR3 length: 15 residues. The DNA for the CDR3 is TGTGCCAGCAGTTCCGGAGACAGGGGGCATCAGCCCCAGCATTTT. Protein product: CASSSGDRGHQPQHF.

The V gene is TRBV20-1, the J gene TRBJ2-5; the D gene could be TRBD1 or TRBD2 (6 bases each). V was pared by 3 bases and J by 5 bases, with 16 bases between. The CDR3 contains 14 residues. Germline CDR1 reads DFQATT; CDR2 reads SNEGSKA (reference sequence). CDR3 residues: CSARNARGRETQYF. CDR3 nucleotides: TGCAGTGCTAGGAACGCTAGGGGGAGGGAGACCCAGTACTTC.

The chain links TRBV20-1 to TRBJ2-7, with 11 bases fitting TRBD2. This CDR3 is 17 amino acids long. CDR1 and CDR2 from the germline V gene are DFQATT and SNEGSKA (reference sequence). V trimming: 1 base; J trimming: 1 base; junction bases outside the gene matches: 9. The CDR3 loop is CSARGTGTSGTSYEQYF. The CDR3 region has the DNA TGCAGTGCTAGAGGTACCGGGACTAGCGGAACTTCCTACGAGCAGTACTTC.

This clonotype came up a few times. The chain uses TRBV30 and TRBJ2-1; TRBD2 is a possible D gene (5 bases). Germline assignment: CDR1 GTSNPN and CDR2 SVGIG (reference sequence). The CDR3 spans 11 residues. CDR3 in DNA: TGTGGTCGGGGTAAGGGTAATGAGCAGTTCTTC. This translates into CGRGKGNEQFF. Filled out from reference TRBV30 and TRBJ2-1, the complete variable domain reads SQTIHQWPATLVQPVGSPLSLECTVEGTSNPNLYWYRQAAGRGLQLLFYSVGIGQISSEVPQNLSASRPQDRQFILSSKKLLLSDSGFYLCGRGKGNEQFFGPGTRLTVL.

This clonotype was seen a handful of times. The chain is built from TRBV7-9 and TRBJ2-1, with D possibly being TRBD1 or TRBD2 (5 bases each). The CDR3 totals 16 residues. V lost 7 bases to trimming and J lost 0 bases, with 16 bases between them. Germline CDR1 SEHNR, CDR2 FQNEAQ (reference sequence). This CDR3 reads CASIPTGTSSYNEQFF. CDR3 in DNA: TGTGCCAGCATCCCTACCGGGACGAGCTCCTACAATGAGCAGTTCTTC.

This clonotype was seen repeatedly, ten times or more. The chain links TRBV29-1 to TRBJ2-6; weak D call: TRBD1 (6 bases). CDR1 and CDR2 (germline): SQVTM, ANQGSEA. Trimming removed 6 bases from V and 2 bases from J, with 11 bases in between. This CDR3 has 14 amino acids. The CDR3 here is CSVDEGAGANVLTF. The CDR3 bases are TGCAGCGTCGATGAGGGGGCTGGGGCCAACGTCCTGACTTTC.

This CDR3 reads CASIPGHGTDTQYF. CDR3 bases: TGCGCCAGCATCCCGGGGCACGGCACAGATACGCAGTATTTT. The rearrangement uses TRBV5-1 and TRBJ2-3; the D gene could be TRBD1 or TRBD2 (5 bases each). V gave up 6 bases and J gave up 1 base, with 12 bases separating them. From germline, CDR1 is SGHRS and CDR2 YFSETQ. The CDR3 length is 14 residues.

The rearrangement uses TRBV21-1 and TRBJ2-6; TRBD2 is the table's D call and was not checked against the DNA. TRBV21-1 counts as a pseudogene. This CDR3 spans 21 amino acids. CDR3 DNA sequence: TGTGCCAGCAGCAAAAGGCTGGGTTCCCAGCGGTCTGGATCTGGGGCCAACGTCCTGACTTTC. Encoded protein: CASSKRLGSQRSGSGANVLTF.

The V gene is TRBV25-1, the J gene TRBJ1-1; 8 bases agree with TRBD1. Germline trimming cut 4 bases from V and 8 bases from J; bases unmatched to any gene: 6. Germline assignment: CDR1 MGHDK and CDR2 SYGVNS. This CDR3 region has 13 residues. CDR3 sequence (DNA): TGTGCCAGCAGTGCGACAGGACAGGGCGAAGCTTTCTTT. This gives the protein CASSATGQGEAFF.